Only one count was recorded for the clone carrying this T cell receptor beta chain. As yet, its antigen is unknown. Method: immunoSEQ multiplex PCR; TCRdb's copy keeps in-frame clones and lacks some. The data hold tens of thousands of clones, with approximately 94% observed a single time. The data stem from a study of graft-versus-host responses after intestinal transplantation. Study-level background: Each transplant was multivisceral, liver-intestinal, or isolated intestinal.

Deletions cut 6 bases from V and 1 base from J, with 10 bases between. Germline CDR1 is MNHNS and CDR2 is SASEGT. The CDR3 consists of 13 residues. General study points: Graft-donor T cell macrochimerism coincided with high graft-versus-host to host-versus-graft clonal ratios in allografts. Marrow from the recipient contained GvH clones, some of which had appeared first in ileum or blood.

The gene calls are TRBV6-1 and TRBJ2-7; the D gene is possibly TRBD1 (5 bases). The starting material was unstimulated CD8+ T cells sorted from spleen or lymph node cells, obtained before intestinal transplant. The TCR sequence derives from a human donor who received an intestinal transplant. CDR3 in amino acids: CASRDTVSYEQYF. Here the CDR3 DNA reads TGTGCCAGCAGGGACACAGTTTCCTACGAGCAGTACTTC.